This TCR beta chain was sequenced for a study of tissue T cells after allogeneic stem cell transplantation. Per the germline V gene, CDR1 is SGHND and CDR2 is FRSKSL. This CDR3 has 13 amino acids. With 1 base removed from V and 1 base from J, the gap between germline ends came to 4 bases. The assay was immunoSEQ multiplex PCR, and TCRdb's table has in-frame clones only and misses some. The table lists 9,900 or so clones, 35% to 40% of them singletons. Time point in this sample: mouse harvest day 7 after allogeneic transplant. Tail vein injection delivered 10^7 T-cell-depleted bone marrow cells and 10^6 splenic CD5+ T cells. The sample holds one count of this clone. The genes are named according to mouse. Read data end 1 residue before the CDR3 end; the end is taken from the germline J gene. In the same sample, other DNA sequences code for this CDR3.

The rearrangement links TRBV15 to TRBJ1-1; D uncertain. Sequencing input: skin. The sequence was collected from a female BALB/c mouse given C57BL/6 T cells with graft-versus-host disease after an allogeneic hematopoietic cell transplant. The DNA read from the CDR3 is TGTGCCAGCAGTTTAGGGGAAAACACAGAAGTCTTC. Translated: CASSLGENTEVF. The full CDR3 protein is CASSLGENTEVFF.